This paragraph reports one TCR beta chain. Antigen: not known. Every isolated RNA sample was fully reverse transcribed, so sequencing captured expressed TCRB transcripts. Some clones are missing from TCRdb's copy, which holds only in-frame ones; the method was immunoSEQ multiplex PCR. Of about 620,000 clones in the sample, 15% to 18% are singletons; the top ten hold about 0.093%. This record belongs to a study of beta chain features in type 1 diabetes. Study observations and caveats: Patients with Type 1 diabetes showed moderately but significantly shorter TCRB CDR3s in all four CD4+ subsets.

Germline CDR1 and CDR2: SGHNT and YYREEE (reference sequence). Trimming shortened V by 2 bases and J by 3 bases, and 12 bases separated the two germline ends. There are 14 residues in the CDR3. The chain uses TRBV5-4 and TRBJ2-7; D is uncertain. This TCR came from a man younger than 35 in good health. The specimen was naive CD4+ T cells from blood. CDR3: CASSLAPGSYEQYF. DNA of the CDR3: TGTGCCAGCAGCTTAGCTCCAGGAAGCTACGAGCAGTACTTC.